A selection of T cell receptor beta chains follows, all from one sample in a study of OX40 agonist ivuxolimab in advanced cancers. The repertoire was sequenced with immunoSEQ multiplex PCR; TCRdb's copy has only in-frame clones and lacks some. Counted here are more than 75,000 clones, around 84% occurring once; the ten biggest clones make up 0.95% to 1.2%. The specimen comprised CD4+ or CD8+ T cells sorted from blood, sampled in a trial of the OX40 agonist ivuxolimab. The receptors originated from an adult with an advanced solid tumor such as melanoma, head and neck, liver or kidney cancer. CDR3s include the opening cysteine and the closing phenylalanine or tryptophan.

TRBV11-2	TRBJ2-5	CASSLEQETQYF
TRBV28	TRBJ2-3	CASTLPPGQAQYF
TRBV19	TRBJ1-2	CASSITGEDGYTF
TRBV28	TRBJ2-7	CASSPLDRGSYEQYF
TRBV5-5	TRBJ2-7	CASSLKGTGTYEQYF
TRBV28	TRBJ2-6	CAIFGTESSGANVLTF
TRBV5-1	TRBJ2-6	CASSRDISGANVLTF
TRBV19	TRBJ1-1	CASSMGQGLEAFF
TRBV19	TRBJ2-3	CASSINGGGTDTQYF
TRBV6-6	TRBJ2-1	CASSPDHEQFF
TRBV28	TRBJ2-2	CASSRTWVDTGELFF
TRBV30	TRBJ2-7	CAWRQGGYEQYF
TRBV7-2	.	CASSLDSGPYEQYF
TRBV7-2	TRBJ2-3	CASRHTGLPGQTDTQYF
TRBV4-2	TRBJ2-1	CASSERGRSSYNEQFF
TRBV5-1	TRBJ2-2	CASSLQGGGTGELFF
TRBV5-1	TRBJ1-3	CASSLGYQSSGNTIYF
TRBV6-5	TRBJ2-1	CASSLPGQGHEQFF
TRBV5-1	TRBJ2-5	CASSFGETQYF
TRBV5-4	TRBJ2-7	CASSFVLSYEQYF
TRBV28	TRBJ1-2	CASSLSGAALYGYTF
TRBV28	TRBJ2-6	CASSLGGANVLTF
TRBV6-6	TRBJ2-3	CASSYSSVDTQYF
TRBV5-1	TRBJ1-3	CASRQGSFGGNTIYF
TRBV4-1	TRBJ1-5	CASSRLALPVSNQPQHF
TRBV25-1	TRBJ2-7	CASTGSRAHEQYF
TRBV4-2	TRBJ1-4	CASSLYQGDAGTIGKLFF